The 31 T cell receptor beta chains given below trace back to one sample, sequenced in a study of blood T cell repertoires in COVID-19. Here immunoSEQ multiplex PCR was the method, and the copy in TCRdb shows in-frame clones only, minus some. The sample lists more than 50,000 clones; about three quarters were seen once. Sequenced material: peripheral blood. The receptors were gathered from a man aged 65 to 85 with active or convalescent COVID-19.

The chain carries TRBV4-3 and TRBJ2-1, with 11 positions matching TRBD2. V was clipped by 3 bases and J by 4 bases; unmatched bases: 5. The germline gives CDR1 LGHNA, CDR2 YSLEER. The CDR3 runs to 16 residues. CDR3 sequence (DNA): TGCGCCAGCAGCCAGGAAGGACTAGCGGGTTACAATGAGCAGTTCTTC. It specifies CASSQEGLAGYNEQFF.

The chain couples TRBV7-9 to TRBJ1-2; D gene ambiguous. The CDR3 sequence is 11 residues long. The germline V and J ends were trimmed by 1 base and 7 bases, with 4 bases remaining between them. Germline CDR1 reads SEHNR; CDR2 reads FQNEAQ (reference sequence). The CDR3 spells CASSLGGGYTF. CDR3 coding DNA: TGTGCCAGCAGCTTAGGCGGTGGCTACACCTTC.

The sample holds many counts of this clone. V is TRBV4-2 and J is TRBJ2-5; 15 nucleotides align to TRBD2. The germline V gene has CDR1 LGHNA and CDR2 YNFKEQ. There are 19 residues in the CDR3. The V and J ends lost 1 base and 1 base, in that order; junction bases with no gene match: 7. The CDR3 bases are TGTGCCAGCAGCCAAGGGACTAGCGGGGGGGCGCCCCTCCAAGAGACCCAGTACTTC. This encodes CASSQGTSGGAPLQETQYF.

The J gene is TRBJ2-7, the V gene TRBV5-8, with 7 nucleotides matching TRBD1. The CDR3 has 15 residues. V lost 4 bases and J lost 3; bases outside the gene matches: 10. The germline V gene has CDR1 SGHTS and CDR2 YDEGEE. The CDR3 nucleotides are TGTGCCAGCAGCAGGGGACAGAACTTCCTCTACGAGCAGTACTTC. Encoded protein: CASSRGQNFLYEQYF.

In the case of this clone: One end of the junction fails to match germline, which may point to a read error. This chain connects TRBV4-1 to TRBJ1-1; TRBD1 is a possible D gene (6 bases). The CDR3 has 14 amino acids. Germline V gives CDR1 MGHRA, CDR2 YSYEKL. The CDR3 here is CASSKEGDYTEAFF. The CDR3 DNA is TGCGCCAGCAGCAAAGAGGGGGACTACACTGAAGCTTTCTTT.

This clone has a handful of counts. The chain links TRBV5-4 to TRBJ2-7; possibly TRBD1 for D (5 bases). The CDR3 length is 14 residues. Germline CDR1 SGHNT, CDR2 YYREEE (reference sequence). V lost 4 bases to trimming and J lost 4 bases, with 15 bases between them. CDR3 sequence: CASSKDQGSYEQYF. CDR3 bases: TGTGCCAGCAGCAAGGACCAGGGTAGTTACGAGCAGTACTTC. The whole variable domain, remainder taken from reference TRBV5-4 and TRBJ2-7, is ETGVTQSPTHLIKTRGQQVTLRCSSQSGHNTVSWYQQALGQGPQFIFQYYREEENGRGNFPPRFSGLQFPNYSSELNVNALELDDSALYLCASSKDQGSYEQYFGPGTRLTVT.

The rearrangement uses TRBV30 and TRBJ2-5; 7 bases agree with TRBD1. The CDR3 runs to 14 residues. With 3 bases clipped from V and 5 bases from J, the junction kept 9 bases outside the gene matches. The germline gives CDR1 GTSNPN, CDR2 SVGIG (reference sequence). CDR3: CAWRAQGKWETQYF. For the CDR3, the DNA is TGTGCCTGGAGGGCACAGGGGAAGTGGGAGACCCAGTACTTC.

The rearrangement joins TRBV19 to TRBJ1-1, with D uncertain. Germline V gene data show CDR1 as LNHDA and CDR2 as SQIVND (reference sequence). The V end was cut by 7 bases, the J end by 0 bases, with 9 bases between. CDR3 length equals 13 residues. The DNA of the CDR3 is TGTGCCAGTAAAGCGCGGGTGAACACTGAAGCTTTCTTT. The encoded protein is CASKARVNTEAFF.

The V call is TRBV28, the J call TRBJ1-6; D possibly corresponds to TRBD1 (5 bases). CDR3 length: 16 amino acids. With 6 bases removed from V and 1 base from J, the gap between germline ends came to 13 bases. CDR1 and CDR2 (germline): MDHEN, SYDVKM. The CDR3 protein is CASSPGGASYNSPLHF. The CDR3 DNA sequence: TGTGCCAGCAGCCCGGGAGGGGCATCCTATAATTCACCCCTCCACTTT.

The count of this clone is one. The chain has TRBV3-1 (or the pseudogene TRBV3-2) and TRBJ1-2; 9 nucleotides agree with TRBD1. The CDR3 is 15 residues long. The V and J ends lost 1 base and 4 bases, in that order; junction bases with no gene match: 4. From germline, CDR1 is LGHDT and CDR2 YNNKEL (reference sequence). The CDR3 DNA reads TGTGCCAGCAGCCAAGTGGGACAGGGAGGCTATGGCTACACCTTC. Translated: CASSQVGQGGYGYTF.

This chain links TRBV25-1 with TRBJ2-7; no reliable D call. The CDR3 sequence is 16 residues long. Trimming took off 3 bases at V and 2 bases at J, with 17 bases between the two ends. Germline V CDR1 and CDR2: MGHDK, SYGVNS. The CDR3 sequence: CASSDFGRHATYEQYF. CDR3 DNA: TGTGCCAGCAGTGACTTTGGAAGACACGCGACCTACGAGCAGTACTTC.

Only a few counts were recorded for this clone. The genes are TRBV2 and TRBJ1-5; 11 bases line up with TRBD1. The length of the CDR3 is 18 residues. Germline V gene data show CDR1 as SNHLY and CDR2 as FYNNEI. V was pared by 6 bases and J by 1 base, with 11 bases of the junction left unmatched. The CDR3 loop reads CASSGLDRGLVSNQPQHF. DNA of the CDR3: TGTGCCAGCAGCGGGCTGGACAGGGGGCTTGTAAGCAATCAGCCCCAGCATTTT. The full variable domain, rest sourced from reference TRBV2 and TRBJ1-5, is EPEVTQTPSHQVTQMGQEVILRCVPISNHLYFYWYRQILGQKVEFLVSFYNNEISEKSEIFDDQFSVERPDGSNFTLKIRSTKLEDSAMYFCASSGLDRGLVSNQPQHFGDGTRLSIL.

V gene TRBV18 combines with J gene TRBJ1-5, with TRBD1 matching 7 bases. Per the germline V gene, CDR1 is KGHSH and CDR2 is LQKENI. The CDR3 runs to 14 residues. J gave up 4 bases and V 4 bases, and 4 bases lay outside the gene matches. The CDR3 DNA reads as TGTGCCAGCTCACAGGGGGCTCAGAATCAGCCCCAGCATTTT. This gives the protein CASSQGAQNQPQHF.

J is TRBJ1-2 and V is TRBV15, with D tentatively TRBD1 (5 bases). Trimming took off 0 bases at V and 7 bases at J, with 15 bases between the two ends. The germline V gene encodes CDR1 LNHNV and CDR2 YYDKDF (reference sequence). The CDR3 extends over 15 amino acids. In DNA, the CDR3 is TGTGCCACCAGCAGAGATAGACCGGGGGTGGCTGGCTACACCTTC. Translating it yields CATSRDRPGVAGYTF.

The rearrangement joins TRBV6-5 to TRBJ2-7, with D maybe TRBD1 (6 bases). CDR3 length: 13 amino acids. Germline V gene data show CDR1 as MNHEY and CDR2 as SVGAGI. With 8 bases removed from V and 2 bases from J, the gap between germline ends came to 13 bases. The CDR3 sequence: CASGETGTYEQYF. The CDR3 DNA sequence: TGTGCCAGCGGGGAGACAGGAACCTACGAGCAGTACTTC.

A single count supports this clone. This rearrangement joins TRBV5-1 to TRBJ2-1; 9 nucleotides agree with TRBD1. The CDR3 has 15 residues. V lost 2 bases, J lost 6 bases, and 6 bases stayed unmatched. CDR1 SGHRS and CDR2 YFSETQ come from the germline V gene. The CDR3 protein is CASSFGQGFINEQFF. CDR3 coding DNA: TGCGCCAGCAGCTTCGGACAGGGGTTTATCAATGAGCAGTTCTTC. The full variable domain, rest sourced from reference TRBV5-1 and TRBJ2-1, is KAGVTQTPRYLIKTRGQQVTLSCSPISGHRSVSWYQQTPGQGLQFLFEYFSETQRNKGNFPGRFSGRQFSNSRSEMNVSTLELGDSALYLCASSFGQGFINEQFFGPGTRLTVL.

This clone is medium-sized. The rearrangement uses TRBV4-2 and TRBJ2-7, with no clear D. Germline V gene sequence: CDR1 LGHNA, CDR2 YNFKEQ. V lost 0 bases, J lost 4 bases, and 4 bases lay in between. CDR3 length equals 12 residues. CDR3 region: CASSQDQYEQYF. Written as DNA, the CDR3 is TGTGCCAGCAGCCAAGATCAGTACGAGCAGTACTTC.

This clone was seen only a few times. This chain connects TRBV11-3 to TRBJ1-1, with TRBD1 identical over 7 bases. The CDR3 totals 13 residues. The V gene's germline CDR1 is SGHNT and CDR2 YENEEA. The ends lost 4 bases at V and 7 bases at J; junction bases unmatched: 6. CDR3 bases: TGTGCCAGCAGCTCCGTCCGGGACAGTGAAGCTTTCTTT. Its translation: CASSSVRDSEAFF.

This clone was picked up one time. The chain has TRBV6-5 and TRBJ2-7; 8 nucleotides align to TRBD2. V shed 7 bases and J 3 bases; nucleotides not matched to a gene: 5. Germline CDR1 MNHEY, CDR2 SVGAGI. The length of the CDR3 is 13 residues. Here the CDR3 DNA reads TGTGCCAGCAAAGGCGGGGGGTTCTACGAGCAGTACTTC. It is translated as CASKGGGFYEQYF.

The chain joins TRBV18 to TRBJ2-3; a weak D match, TRBD1 (7 bases). V was shortened by 5 bases and J by 5 bases, with 17 bases between the two germline ends. CDR1 is KGHSH and CDR2 is LQKENI in the germline V gene. CDR3 length equals 15 residues. CDR3 amino acids: CASSSFAGGQDTQYF. Written as DNA, the CDR3 is TGTGCCAGCTCATCGTTTGCAGGGGGGCAAGATACGCAGTATTTT.

Only one count was recorded for this clone. V gene TRBV5-1 combines with J gene TRBJ2-7, with TRBD1 identical over 9 bases. CDR3 length equals 16 residues. The ends lost 2 bases at V and 3 bases at J; junction bases unmatched: 9. CDR1 is SGHRS and CDR2 is YFSETQ in the germline V gene. For the CDR3, the DNA is TGCGCCAGCAGCTTTAATCCGGGACAGGGTCTCTACGAGCAGTACTTC. It is translated as CASSFNPGQGLYEQYF.

This chain connects TRBV7-2 to TRBJ2-1; 8 bases line up with TRBD2. Germline V lookup: CDR1 SGHTA, CDR2 FQGNSA. Trimming removed 1 base from V and 4 bases from J; junction bases left unmatched: 3. The CDR3 contains 15 residues. The CDR3 bases are TGTGCCAGCAGCTTAGGTGCGGGAGGTTACAATGAGCAGTTCTTC. It encodes CASSLGAGGYNEQFF.

The V gene is TRBV4-1, the J gene TRBJ1-6; TRBD1 might be the D (5 bases). V dropped 5 bases and J dropped 5 bases, with 10 bases sitting between them. CDR1 and CDR2 (germline): MGHRA, YSYEKL. The CDR3 consists of 14 residues. The CDR3 spells CASSDSFNNSPLHF. The CDR3 region has the DNA TGCGCCAGCAGCGACAGCTTCAATAATTCACCCCTCCACTTT.

The chain carries TRBV12-3 or TRBV12-4 and TRBJ2-1; D might be TRBD1 (6 bases). CDR3 size: 12 residues. V shed 3 bases and J shed 15 bases, with 15 bases lying between them. The CDR3: CASSFEVRGWFF. The CDR3 bases are TGTGCCAGCAGTTTTGAGGTGAGGGGGTGGTTCTTC.

J is TRBJ1-5 and V is TRBV19, with D perhaps matching TRBD1 (6 bases). The V end lost 7 bases, the J end lost 2 bases, and 15 bases lay between the germline ends. The CDR3 contains 15 residues. Looked up from germline, CDR1 is LNHDA and CDR2 is SQIVND (reference sequence). CDR3 in DNA: TGTGCCAGTACCTCCCAGGGGTGGGGCAATCAGCCCCAGCATTTT. Translated: CASTSQGWGNQPQHF. Based on the CDR3 plus reference TRBV19 and TRBJ1-5, the full variable domain is DGGITQSPKYLFRKEGQNVTLSCEQNLNHDAMYWYRQDPGQGLRLIYYSQIVNDFQKGDIAEGYSVSREKKESFPLTVTSAQKNPTAFYLCASTSQGWGNQPQHFGDGTRLSIL.

This clone appeared once. The chain recombines TRBV30 with TRBJ1-4; the D is unclear. Germline CDR1 GTSNPN, CDR2 SVGIG (reference sequence). The CDR3 has 14 amino acids. V lost 3 bases and J lost 8, with 16 bases in between. CDR3 DNA sequence: TGTGCCTGGAGGACGCAGGCGCGATCAGAAAAACTGTTTTTT. Translating gives CAWRTQARSEKLFF.

The V call is TRBV6-5, the J call TRBJ1-5, with a possible D match to TRBD1 (6 bases). V dropped 10 bases and J dropped 2 bases, with 18 bases sitting between them. The germline gives CDR1 MNHEY, CDR2 SVGAGI. This CDR3 is built from 15 residues. CDR3 DNA: TGTGCCACGAAGGGGCAGGGGTTGGGCAATCAGCCCCAGCATTTT. It yields the protein CATKGQGLGNQPQHF.

V and J are TRBV9 and TRBJ1-3, with D unclear. The CDR3 sequence is 14 residues long. Trimming shortened V by 4 bases and J by 1 base, and 9 bases separated the two germline ends. Germline loops: CDR1 SGDLS, CDR2 YYNGEE. CDR3 residues: CASSTRQSGNTIYF. The CDR3 DNA sequence: TGTGCCAGCAGCACCAGACAATCTGGAAACACCATATATTTT.

This rearrangement joins TRBV7-9 to TRBJ1-3; D remains ambiguous. The CDR3 totals 14 residues. Trimming took 4 bases from V and 4 from J, leaving 11 bases between them. CDR1 is SEHNR and CDR2 is FQNEAQ in the germline V gene (reference sequence). In DNA, the CDR3 is TGTGCCAGCAGCTACGACATTGCCGGAAACACCATATATTTT. Amino acids: CASSYDIAGNTIYF.

This clone was picked up one time. The J gene is TRBJ1-2, the V gene TRBV5-1; D unresolved. The CDR3 contains 15 residues. Germline CDR1 is SGHRS and CDR2 is YFSETQ. V was clipped by 0 bases and J by 3 bases, with 12 bases between them. CDR3 amino acids: CASSLVEGTDYGYTF. The CDR3 DNA sequence: TGCGCCAGCAGCTTGGTAGAGGGAACGGACTATGGCTACACCTTC.

This clone was observed a few times. This rearrangement joins TRBV28 to TRBJ1-1; no clear D. Germline assignment: CDR1 MDHEN and CDR2 SYDVKM. The CDR3 has 13 amino acids. Trimming left V 2 bases short and J 5 bases short, with 9 bases between. CDR3 nucleotides: TGTGCCAGCAGTTTACGCGGGCAGACTGAAGCTTTCTTT. Protein sequence: CASSLRGQTEAFF.